This T cell receptor beta chain is from a study of vaccination effects on CD4 cells after COVID-19. Study information: Following the second dose by a median of 72 days, the post-vaccine samples were obtained. The culture medium for about 2 million PBMC per well included about 10 IU/ml IL-2 and 9.5 to 10 ug/ml peptides. Whole-study results and caveats: Late post-vaccination, clones induced by infection and those induced by vaccine underwent marked clonal contraction. Predominantly, the post-vaccine spike-reactive clones of convalescents comprised new vaccine-induced clones.

To note about this clone: What it binds is unknown.

The culture ran for 10 days, and then CD4+ T cells were isolated. The person had PCR-confirmed SARS-CoV-2 infection between March and December 2020. All participants had two doses of either the BNT162b2 or mRNA-1273 vaccine. Method: immunoSEQ multiplex PCR; TCRdb's copy keeps in-frame clones and lacks some. The data show tens of thousands of clones, approximately 82% seen once. V was clipped by 0 bases and J by 4 bases; unmatched bases: 4. The germline CDR1 and CDR2 sequences are WNHNN and SYGVQD (reference sequence). The CDR3 sequence is 16 residues long. This TCR was sampled from a human donor who had a prior SARS-CoV-2 infection. This chain connects TRBV10-1 to TRBJ2-3, with 10 nucleotides matching TRBD1. Sequencing was performed on CD4+ T cells from PBMCs cultured without peptide, taken after COVID-19 vaccination. The CDR3 sequence: CASSESGTGDPDTQYF. The CDR3 DNA is TGCGCCAGCAGTGAGTCCGGGACAGGGGACCCAGATACGCAGTATTTT.